One and the same sample provided the 8 T cell receptor beta chains below, sequenced in a study of shared clonotypes between healthy human individuals. TCRdb keeps only in-frame clones here, not all; method: immunoSEQ multiplex PCR. The data contain about 460,000 clones, around 77% of them singletons. The sequenced sample consisted of PBMCs. These receptors all come from a woman aged 35 to 49 in good health. Some clones in this sample may be carry-over from other donors' samples.

The gene calls are TRBV28 and TRBJ2-7; no firm D call. The V gene lost 4 bases and the J gene lost 1 base, with 17 bases spanning the gap. The CDR3 length is 16 residues. Looked up from germline, CDR1 is MDHEN and CDR2 is SYDVKM. The CDR3 reads CASSSPMMSPSYEQYF. The CDR3 DNA follows: TGTGCCAGCAGTTCCCCAATGATGTCTCCTTCCTACGAGCAGTACTTC.

The gene calls are TRBV16 and TRBJ2-7, with TRBD1 matching over 7 bases. Germline values: CDR1 KGHSY, CDR2 FQNENV. J gave up 2 bases and V 0 bases, and 19 bases lay outside the gene matches. This CDR3 comprises 20 residues. The DNA for the CDR3 is TGTGCCAGCAGCCAATCATCCCCCCTGACAGGGAGAGCCACCGCCTACGAGCAGTACTTC. Its translation is CASSQSSPLTGRATAYEQYF.

This chain connects TRBV18 to TRBJ1-3; 7 bases line up with TRBD1. This CDR3 is built from 16 residues. Germline CDR1 KGHSH, CDR2 LQKENI. The J segment lost 1 base and the V segment lost 3 bases, leaving 6 bases of the junction unmatched. The CDR3 is CASSPETGWSGNTIYF. CDR3 DNA sequence: TGTGCCAGCTCACCGGAGACAGGGTGGTCTGGAAACACCATATATTTT.

Points on this clone: At one end, the junction sequence differs from germline, possibly due to a read error. This chain connects TRBV30 to TRBJ1-3, with D maybe TRBD1 (5 bases). The CDR3 loop spans 13 amino acids. CDR1 and CDR2 from the germline V gene are GTSNPN and SVGIG (reference sequence). CDR3 in amino acids: CAWDRSSGDTIYF. The CDR3 nucleotides are TGTGCCTGGGACAGATCCTCTGGAGACACCATATATTTT.

The genes are TRBV14 and TRBJ2-4; tentatively, D is TRBD2 (6 bases). Germline V gives CDR1 SGHDN, CDR2 FVKESK. This CDR3 is 13 amino acids long. The V gene lost 4 bases and the J gene lost 9 bases, with 13 bases spanning the gap. In DNA form, the CDR3 reads TGTGCCAGCAGCCCCGGTGGGGGAGGCATTCAGTACTTC. Protein: CASSPGGGGIQYF.

The V call is TRBV6-5, the J call TRBJ1-4, with D possibly being TRBD1 (5 bases). V dropped 2 bases and J dropped 7 bases, with 8 bases sitting between them. This CDR3 is built from 13 residues. Per germline, CDR1 MNHEY and CDR2 SVGAGI. The CDR3 sequence: CASSYRGGEKLFF. DNA for the CDR3: TGTGCCAGCAGTTACAGGGGAGGTGAAAAACTGTTTTTT.

The rearrangement links TRBV30 to TRBJ2-7; D is undetermined. This CDR3 contains 11 residues. CDR1 and CDR2 (germline): GTSNPN, SVGIG (reference sequence). Between the trimmed V and J ends, which lost 2 bases and 5 bases, there was a span of 7 bases. The CDR3 nucleotides read TGTGCCTGGAGTCACGCCCACGAGCAGTACTTC. It yields the protein CAWSHAHEQYF. Supplemented by reference TRBV30 and TRBJ2-7, the full variable domain reads SQTIHQWPATLVQPVGSPLSLECTVEGTSNPNLYWYRQAAGRGLQLLFYSVGIGQISSEVPQNLSASRPQDRQFILSSKKLLLSDSGFYLCAWSHAHEQYFGPGTRLTVT.

The V gene is TRBV12-2, the J gene TRBJ2-1; TRBD2, the table's D call, lacks a check against the DNA. TRBV12-2 is tagged as a pseudogene. The CDR3 is made up of 15 amino acids. The CDR3 sequence is CASRRSGGFYNEQFF. Written as DNA, the CDR3 is TGTGCAAGTCGCAGAAGCGGGGGCTTCTACAATGAGCAGTTCTTC.